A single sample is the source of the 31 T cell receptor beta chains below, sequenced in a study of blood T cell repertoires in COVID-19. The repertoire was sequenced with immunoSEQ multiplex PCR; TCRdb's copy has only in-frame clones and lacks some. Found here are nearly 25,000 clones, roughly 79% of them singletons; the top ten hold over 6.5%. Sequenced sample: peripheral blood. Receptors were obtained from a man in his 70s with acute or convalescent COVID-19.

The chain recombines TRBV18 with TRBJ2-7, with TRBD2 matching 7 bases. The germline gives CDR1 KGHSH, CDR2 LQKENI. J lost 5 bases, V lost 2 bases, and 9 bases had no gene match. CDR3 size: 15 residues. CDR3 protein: CASSPTGGSLDEQYF. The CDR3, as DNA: TGTGCCAGCTCACCAACAGGCGGGAGTCTGGACGAGCAGTACTTC.

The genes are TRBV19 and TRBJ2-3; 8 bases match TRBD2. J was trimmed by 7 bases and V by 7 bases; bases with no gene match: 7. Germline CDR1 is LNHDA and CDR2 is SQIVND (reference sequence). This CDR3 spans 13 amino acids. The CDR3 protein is CASTTSGSYTQYF. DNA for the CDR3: TGTGCCAGTACCACCAGCGGGAGCTATACGCAGTATTTT.

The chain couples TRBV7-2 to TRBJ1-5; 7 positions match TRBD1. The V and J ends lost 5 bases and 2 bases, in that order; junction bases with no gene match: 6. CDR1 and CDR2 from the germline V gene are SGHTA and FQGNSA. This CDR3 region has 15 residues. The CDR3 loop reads CASSARQGGNQPQHF. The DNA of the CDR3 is TGTGCCAGCAGCGCACGACAGGGCGGCAATCAGCCCCAGCATTTT.

The CDR3 sequence: CASRPLLVPYEQYF. The CDR3 DNA reads as TGTGCCAGCCGGCCGCTCCTAGTTCCTTACGAGCAGTACTTC. The J gene is TRBJ2-7, the V gene TRBV13; unclear D gene. Trimming pared 8 bases from V and 4 bases from J, leaving 18 bases between. Looked up from germline, CDR1 is PRHDT and CDR2 is FYEKMQ (reference sequence). This CDR3 comprises 14 residues.

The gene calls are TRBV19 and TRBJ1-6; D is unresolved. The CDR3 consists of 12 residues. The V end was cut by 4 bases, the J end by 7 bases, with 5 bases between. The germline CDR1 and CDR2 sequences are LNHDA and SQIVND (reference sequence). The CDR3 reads CASSRVNSPLHF. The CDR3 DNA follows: TGTGCCAGTAGTAGAGTCAATTCACCCCTCCACTTT.

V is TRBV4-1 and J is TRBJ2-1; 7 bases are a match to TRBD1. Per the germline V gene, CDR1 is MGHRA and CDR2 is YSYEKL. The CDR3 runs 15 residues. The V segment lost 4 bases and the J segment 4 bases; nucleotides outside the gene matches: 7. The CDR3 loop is CASSLQGVGYNEQFF. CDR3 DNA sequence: TGCGCCAGCAGCCTTCAGGGGGTTGGGTACAATGAGCAGTTCTTC.

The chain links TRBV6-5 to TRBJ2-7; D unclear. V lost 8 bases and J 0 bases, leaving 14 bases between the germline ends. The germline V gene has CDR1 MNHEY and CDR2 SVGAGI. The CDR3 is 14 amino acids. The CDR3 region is CASPPKTLSYEQYF. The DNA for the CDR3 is TGTGCCAGCCCTCCCAAGACACTCTCCTACGAGCAGTACTTC.

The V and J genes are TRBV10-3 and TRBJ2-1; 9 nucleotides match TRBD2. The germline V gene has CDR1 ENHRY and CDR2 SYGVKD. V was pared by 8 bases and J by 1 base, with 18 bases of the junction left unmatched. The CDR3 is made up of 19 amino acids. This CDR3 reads CAIGDPVTSGLNSYNEQFF. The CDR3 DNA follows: TGTGCCATCGGAGACCCTGTGACTAGCGGTTTAAATTCCTACAATGAGCAGTTCTTC.

CDR3 sequence reads: CASSTTSSQGASPRTQYF. CDR3 DNA sequence: TGTGCCAGCAGTACAACCTCCTCACAGGGGGCCAGCCCGCGAACGCAGTATTTT. The rearrangement uses TRBV27 and TRBJ2-3; TRBD1 matches 9 bases. The V gene's germline CDR1 is MNHEY and CDR2 SMNVEV (reference sequence). The CDR3 runs 18 residues. Trimming removed 5 bases from V and 9 bases from J; junction bases left unmatched: 21.

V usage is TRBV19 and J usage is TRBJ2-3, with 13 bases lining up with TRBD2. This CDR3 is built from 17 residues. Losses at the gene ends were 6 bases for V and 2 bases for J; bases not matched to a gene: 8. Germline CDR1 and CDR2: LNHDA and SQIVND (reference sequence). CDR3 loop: CASRRTSGSGSTDTQYF. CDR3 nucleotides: TGTGCCAGTAGGAGGACTAGCGGGAGCGGGTCCACAGATACGCAGTATTTT. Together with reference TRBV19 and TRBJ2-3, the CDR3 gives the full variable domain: DGGITQSPKYLFRKEGQNVTLSCEQNLNHDAMYWYRQDPGQGLRLIYYSQIVNDFQKGDIAEGYSVSREKKESFPLTVTSAQKNPTAFYLCASRRTSGSGSTDTQYFGPGTRLTVL.

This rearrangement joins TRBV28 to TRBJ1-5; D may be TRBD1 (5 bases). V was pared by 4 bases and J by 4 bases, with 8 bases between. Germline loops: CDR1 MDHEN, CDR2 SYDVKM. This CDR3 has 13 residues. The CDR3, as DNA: TGTGCCAGCAGTTGGGGCACGAATCAGCCCCAGCATTTT. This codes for CASSWGTNQPQHF.

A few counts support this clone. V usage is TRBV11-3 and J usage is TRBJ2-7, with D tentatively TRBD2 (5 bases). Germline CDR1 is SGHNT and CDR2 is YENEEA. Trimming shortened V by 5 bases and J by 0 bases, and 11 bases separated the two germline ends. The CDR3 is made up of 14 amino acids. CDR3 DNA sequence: TGTGCCAGCAGCCCGTGGGAGAACTCCTACGAGCAGTACTTC. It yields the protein CASSPWENSYEQYF.

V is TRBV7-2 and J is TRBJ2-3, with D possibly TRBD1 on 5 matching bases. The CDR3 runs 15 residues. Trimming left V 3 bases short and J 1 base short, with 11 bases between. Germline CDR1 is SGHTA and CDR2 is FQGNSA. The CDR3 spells CASSFAGYGTDTQYF. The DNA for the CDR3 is TGTGCCAGCAGCTTTGCAGGGTACGGCACAGATACGCAGTATTTT.

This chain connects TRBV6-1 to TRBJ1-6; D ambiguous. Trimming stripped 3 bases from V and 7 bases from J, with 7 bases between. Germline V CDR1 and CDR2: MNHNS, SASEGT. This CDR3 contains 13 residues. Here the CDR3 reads CASSEGQNSPLHF. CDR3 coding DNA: TGTGCCAGCAGTGAGGGCCAGAATTCACCCCTCCACTTT.

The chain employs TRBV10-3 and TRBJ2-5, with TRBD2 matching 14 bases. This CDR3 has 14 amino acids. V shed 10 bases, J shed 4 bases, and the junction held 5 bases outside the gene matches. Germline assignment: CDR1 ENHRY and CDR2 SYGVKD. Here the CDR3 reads CATRLAGGGETQYF. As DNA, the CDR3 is TGTGCCACCCGACTAGCGGGAGGGGGAGAGACCCAGTACTTC.

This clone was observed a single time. CDR3 sequence: CSASSGEIYNEQFF. The CDR3 bases are TGCAGTGCTAGTAGCGGGGAGATATACAATGAGCAGTTCTTC. The chain links TRBV20-1 to TRBJ2-1, with 8 positions matching TRBD2. V lost 3 bases, J lost 4 bases, and 5 bases stayed unmatched. The CDR3 length is 14 residues. Germline V gives CDR1 DFQATT, CDR2 SNEGSKA (reference sequence).

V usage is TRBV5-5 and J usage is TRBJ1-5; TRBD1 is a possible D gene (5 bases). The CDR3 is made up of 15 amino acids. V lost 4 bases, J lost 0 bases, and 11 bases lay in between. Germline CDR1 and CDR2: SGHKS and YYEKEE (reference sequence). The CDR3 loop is CASSVTGDSNQPQHF. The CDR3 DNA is TGTGCCAGCAGCGTGACGGGGGATAGCAATCAGCCCCAGCATTTT.

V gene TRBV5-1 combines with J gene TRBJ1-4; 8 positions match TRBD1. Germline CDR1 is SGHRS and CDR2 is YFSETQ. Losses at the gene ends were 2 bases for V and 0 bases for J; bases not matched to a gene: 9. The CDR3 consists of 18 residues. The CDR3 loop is CASSFTGTGDTTNEKLFF. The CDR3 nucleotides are TGCGCCAGCAGCTTCACCGGGACAGGAGATACAACTAATGAAAAACTGTTTTTT.

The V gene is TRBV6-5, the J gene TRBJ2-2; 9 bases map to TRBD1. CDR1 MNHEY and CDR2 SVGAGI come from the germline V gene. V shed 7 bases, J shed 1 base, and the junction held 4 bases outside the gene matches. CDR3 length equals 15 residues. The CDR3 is CASTTGQGNTGELFF. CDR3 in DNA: TGTGCCAGCACCACGGGACAGGGGAACACCGGGGAGCTGTTTTTT.

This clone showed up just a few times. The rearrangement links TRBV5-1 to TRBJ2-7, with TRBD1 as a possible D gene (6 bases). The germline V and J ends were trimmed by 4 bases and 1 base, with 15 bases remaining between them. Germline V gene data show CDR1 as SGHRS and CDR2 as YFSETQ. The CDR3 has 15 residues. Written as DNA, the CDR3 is TGCGCCAGCAGCGGCACGGACAGCCTTTCCTACGAGCAGTACTTC. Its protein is CASSGTDSLSYEQYF. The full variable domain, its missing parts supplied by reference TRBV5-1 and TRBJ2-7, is KAGVTQTPRYLIKTRGQQVTLSCSPISGHRSVSWYQQTPGQGLQFLFEYFSETQRNKGNFPGRFSGRQFSNSRSEMNVSTLELGDSALYLCASSGTDSLSYEQYFGPGTRLTVT.

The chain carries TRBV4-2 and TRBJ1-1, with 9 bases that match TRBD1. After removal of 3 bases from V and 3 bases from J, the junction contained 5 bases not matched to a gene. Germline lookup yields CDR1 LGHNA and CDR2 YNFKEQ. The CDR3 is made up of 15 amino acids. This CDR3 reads CASSHPGTGYTEAFF. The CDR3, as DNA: TGTGCCAGCAGCCACCCCGGGACAGGGTACACTGAAGCTTTCTTT.

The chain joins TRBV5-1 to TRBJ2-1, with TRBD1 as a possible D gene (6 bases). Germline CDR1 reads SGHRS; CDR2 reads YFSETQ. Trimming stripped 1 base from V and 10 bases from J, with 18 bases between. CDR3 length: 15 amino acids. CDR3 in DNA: TGCGCCAGCAGCTTGACAGGGACGCAGACAAGGGAGCAGTTCTTC. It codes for CASSLTGTQTREQFF.

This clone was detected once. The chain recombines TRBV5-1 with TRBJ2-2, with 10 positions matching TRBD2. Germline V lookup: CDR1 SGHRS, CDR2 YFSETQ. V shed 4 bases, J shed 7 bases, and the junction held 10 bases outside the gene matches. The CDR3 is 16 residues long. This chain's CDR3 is CASSLDQRGGDGELFF. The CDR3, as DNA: TGCGCCAGCAGCCTGGACCAGCGGGGGGGCGACGGGGAGCTGTTTTTT.

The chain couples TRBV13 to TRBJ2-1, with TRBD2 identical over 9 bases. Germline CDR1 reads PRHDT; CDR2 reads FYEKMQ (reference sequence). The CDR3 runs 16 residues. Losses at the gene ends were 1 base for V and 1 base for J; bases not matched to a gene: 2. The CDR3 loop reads CASSLERGVSYNEQFF. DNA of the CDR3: TGTGCCAGCAGCTTAGAGCGGGGGGTTTCCTACAATGAGCAGTTCTTC.

The CDR3, as DNA: TGTGCCAGTAGTCCCTCAGGGGGCTACAATGAGCAGTTCTTC. The encoded protein is CASSPSGGYNEQFF. This chain connects TRBV19 to TRBJ2-1; 7 nucleotides align to TRBD1. Looked up from germline, CDR1 is LNHDA and CDR2 is SQIVND (reference sequence). The CDR3 extends over 14 amino acids. V was clipped by 5 bases and J by 3 bases; unmatched bases: 4.

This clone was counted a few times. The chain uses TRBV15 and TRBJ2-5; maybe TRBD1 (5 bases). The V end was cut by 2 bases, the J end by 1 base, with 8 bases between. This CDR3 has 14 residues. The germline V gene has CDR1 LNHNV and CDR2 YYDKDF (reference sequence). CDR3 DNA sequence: TGTGCCACCAGCAGACAGGGCCGCCAAGAGACCCAGTACTTC. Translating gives CATSRQGRQETQYF. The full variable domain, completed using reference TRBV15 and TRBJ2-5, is DAMVIQNPRYQVTQFGKPVTLSCSQTLNHNVMYWYQQKSSQAPKLLFHYYDKDFNNEADTPDNFQSRRPNTSFCFLDIRSPGLGDTAMYLCATSRQGRQETQYFGPGTRLLVL.

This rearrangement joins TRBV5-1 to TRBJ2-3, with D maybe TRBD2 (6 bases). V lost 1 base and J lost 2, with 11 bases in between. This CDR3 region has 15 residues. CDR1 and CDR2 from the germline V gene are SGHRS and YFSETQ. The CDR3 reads CASSLQRVPTDTQYF. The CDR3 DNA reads TGCGCCAGCAGCTTGCAGCGGGTCCCCACAGATACGCAGTATTTT.

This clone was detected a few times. The CDR3 here is CASRTRAPADTQYF. The CDR3 region has the DNA TGCGCCAGCAGAACTCGAGCGCCCGCAGATACGCAGTATTTT. V and J are TRBV5-1 and TRBJ2-3; D is unresolved. Deletions cut 5 bases from V and 4 bases from J, with 14 bases between. CDR1 is SGHRS and CDR2 is YFSETQ in the germline V gene. The CDR3 is made up of 14 amino acids.

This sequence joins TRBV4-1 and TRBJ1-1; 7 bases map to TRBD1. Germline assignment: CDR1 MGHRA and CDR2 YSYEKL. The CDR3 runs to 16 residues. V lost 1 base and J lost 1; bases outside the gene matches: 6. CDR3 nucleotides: TGCGCCAGCAGCCAAGGACCACACAGGGGGAACACTGAAGCTTTCTTT. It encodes CASSQGPHRGNTEAFF.

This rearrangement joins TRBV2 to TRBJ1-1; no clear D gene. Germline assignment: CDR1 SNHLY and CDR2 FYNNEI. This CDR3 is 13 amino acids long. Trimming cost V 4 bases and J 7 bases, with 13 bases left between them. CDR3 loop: CASSGRKFGEAFF. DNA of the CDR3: TGTGCCAGCAGTGGGAGGAAGTTCGGTGAAGCTTTCTTT.

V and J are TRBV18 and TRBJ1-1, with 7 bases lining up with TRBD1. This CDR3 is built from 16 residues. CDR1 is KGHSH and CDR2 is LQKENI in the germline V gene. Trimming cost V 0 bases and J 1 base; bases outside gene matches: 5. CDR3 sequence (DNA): TGTGCCAGCTCACCACCGTCAGGGGGGAGGAACACTGAAGCTTTCTTT. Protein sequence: CASSPPSGGRNTEAFF.